A selection of T cell receptor beta chains follows, all from one sample in a study of blood T cell repertoires in COVID-19. Sequenced by immunoSEQ multiplex PCR; TCRdb stores in-frame clones only, minus some. The sample yields over 200,000 clones, more than 85% seen once. Material for sequencing was PBMCs or T cells enriched from blood (not recorded which). The receptors shown here come from a man in his forties who had recovered from COVID-19. Each CDR3 is given with its conserved first and last residue. The D gene is left open where the match is weak. A row's size may be missing; if present it is once, few, many or a size class.

size: .
J: TRBJ1-6
D: TRBD1
length: 18
V: TRBV4-1
DNA: TGCGCCAGCAGCCAATATACAGGGGCTGGCTCCTATAATTCACCCCTCCACTTT
CDR3: CASSQYTGAGSYNSPLHF

size: .
J: TRBJ2-7
D: .
length: 16
V: TRBV4-1
DNA: TGCGCCAGCAGCCAAGATCTAGACGCTCTCTCCTACGAGCAGTACTTC
CDR3: CASSQDLDALSYEQYF

size: once
J: TRBJ2-7
D: .
length: 12
V: TRBV5-5
DNA: TGTGCCAGCAGCGACAGAATTGACGAGCAGTACTTC
CDR3: CASSDRIDEQYF

size: .
J: TRBJ1-4
D: TRBD1
length: 16
V: TRBV13
DNA: TGTGCCAGCAGCCTCAGTTTGGGACAGATACATGAAAAACTGTTTTTT
CDR3: CASSLSLGQIHEKLFF

size: once
J: TRBJ2-2
D: TRBD1
length: 16
V: TRBV27
DNA: TGTGCCAGCAGTCCCGGGACAGGCGCGAACACCGGGGAGCTGTTTTTT
CDR3: CASSPGTGANTGELFF

size: once
J: TRBJ1-2
D: .
length: 14
V: TRBV6-5
DNA: TGTGCCAGCAGGCCCCGGGGGGTAATGGGGGGCTACACCTTC
CDR3: CASRPRGVMGGYTF

size: .
J: TRBJ2-3
D: .
length: 14
V: TRBV2
DNA: TGTGCCAGCACGGGTGAGAGATCGACAGATACGCAGTATTTT
CDR3: CASTGERSTDTQYF

size: .
J: TRBJ2-3
D: .
length: 13
V: TRBV14
DNA: TGTGCCAGCAGCCAAGAACACAGGCCCCGACGCAGATGG
CDR3: CASSQEHRPRRRW

size: .
J: TRBJ2-3
D: .
length: 13
V: TRBV5-4
DNA: TGTGCCAGCAGCCAAAAAGCGCAAGATACGCAGTATTTT
CDR3: CASSQKAQDTQYF

size: .
J: TRBJ1-2
D: .
length: 14
V: TRBV11-2
DNA: TGTGCCAGCAGCTTTCTCTCAGGGGTCCATGGCTACACCTTC
CDR3: CASSFLSGVHGYTF

size: .
J: TRBJ1-1
D: TRBD1
length: 13
V: TRBV11-2
DNA: TGTGCCAGCAGCCCGGGACAGGCTGCTGAAGCTTTCTTT
CDR3: CASSPGQAAEAFF